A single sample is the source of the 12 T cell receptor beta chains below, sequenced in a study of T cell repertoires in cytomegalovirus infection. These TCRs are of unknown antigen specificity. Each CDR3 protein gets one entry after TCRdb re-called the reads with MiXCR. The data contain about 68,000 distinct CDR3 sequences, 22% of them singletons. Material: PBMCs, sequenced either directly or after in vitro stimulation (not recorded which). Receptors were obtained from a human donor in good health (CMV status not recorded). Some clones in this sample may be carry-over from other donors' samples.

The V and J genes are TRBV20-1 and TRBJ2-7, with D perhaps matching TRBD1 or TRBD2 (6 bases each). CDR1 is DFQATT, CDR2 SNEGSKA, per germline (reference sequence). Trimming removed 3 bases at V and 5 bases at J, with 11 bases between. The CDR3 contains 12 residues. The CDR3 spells CSASRGGDEQYF. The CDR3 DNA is TGCAGTGCTAGCAGGGGAGGCGACGAGCAGTACTTC.

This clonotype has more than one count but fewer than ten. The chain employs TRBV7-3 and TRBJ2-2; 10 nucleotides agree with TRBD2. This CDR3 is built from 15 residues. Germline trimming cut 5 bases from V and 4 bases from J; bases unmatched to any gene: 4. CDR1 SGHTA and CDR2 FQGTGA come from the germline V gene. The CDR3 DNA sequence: TGTGCCAGCAGCCTTATAGCGGGGGGCACCGGGGAGCTGTTTTTT. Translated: CASSLIAGGTGELFF.

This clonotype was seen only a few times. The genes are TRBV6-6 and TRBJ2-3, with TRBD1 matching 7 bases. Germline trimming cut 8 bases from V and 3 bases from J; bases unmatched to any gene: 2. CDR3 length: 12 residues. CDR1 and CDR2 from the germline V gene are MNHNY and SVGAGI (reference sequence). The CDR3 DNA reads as TGTGCCAGCGGCAGGGGGACAGATACGCAGTATTTT. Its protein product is CASGRGTDTQYF.

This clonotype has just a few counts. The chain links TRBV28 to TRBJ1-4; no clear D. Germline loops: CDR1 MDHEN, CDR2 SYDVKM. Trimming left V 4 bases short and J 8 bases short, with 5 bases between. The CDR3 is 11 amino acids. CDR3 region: CASSSLEKLFF. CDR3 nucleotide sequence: TGTGCCAGCAGTTCTCTGGAAAAACTGTTTTTT. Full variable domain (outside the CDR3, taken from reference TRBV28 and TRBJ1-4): DVKVTQSSRYLVKRTGEKVFLECVQDMDHENMFWYRQDPGLGLRLIYFSYDVKMKEKGDIPEGYSVSREKKERFSLILESASTNQTSMYLCASSSLEKLFFGSGTQLSVL.

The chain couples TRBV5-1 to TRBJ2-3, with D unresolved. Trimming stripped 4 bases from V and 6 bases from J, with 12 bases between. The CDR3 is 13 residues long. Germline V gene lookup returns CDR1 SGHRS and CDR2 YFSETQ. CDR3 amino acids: CASSLQKPDTQYF. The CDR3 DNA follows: TGCGCCAGCAGCCTCCAAAAACCGGATACGCAGTATTTT.

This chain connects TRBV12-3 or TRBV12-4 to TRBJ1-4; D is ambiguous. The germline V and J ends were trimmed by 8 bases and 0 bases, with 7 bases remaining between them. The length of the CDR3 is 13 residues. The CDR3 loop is CASRSATNEKLFF. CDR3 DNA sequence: TGTGCCAGCCGGAGTGCAACTAATGAAAAACTGTTTTTT.

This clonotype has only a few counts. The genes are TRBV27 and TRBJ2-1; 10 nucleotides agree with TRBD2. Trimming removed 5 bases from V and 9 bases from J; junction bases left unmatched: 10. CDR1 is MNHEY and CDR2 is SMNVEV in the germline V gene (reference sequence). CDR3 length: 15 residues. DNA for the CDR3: TGTGCCAGCAGTCCTCTAGCGGGAGATCGTTTTGAGCAGTTCTTC. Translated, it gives CASSPLAGDRFEQFF.

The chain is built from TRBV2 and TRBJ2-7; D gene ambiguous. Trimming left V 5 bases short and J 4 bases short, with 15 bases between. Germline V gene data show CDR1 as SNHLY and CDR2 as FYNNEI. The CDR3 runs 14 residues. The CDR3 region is CASSPSPTYYEQYF. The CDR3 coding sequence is TGTGCCAGCAGTCCCAGTCCAACTTATTACGAGCAGTACTTC.

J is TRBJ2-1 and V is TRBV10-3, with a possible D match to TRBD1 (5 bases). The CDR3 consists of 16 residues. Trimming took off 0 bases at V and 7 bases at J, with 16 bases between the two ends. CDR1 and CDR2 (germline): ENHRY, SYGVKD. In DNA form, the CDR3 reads TGTGCCATCAGTGAGTCCAGGGCTCAGCTTAGTAATGAGCAGTTCTTC. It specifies CAISESRAQLSNEQFF.

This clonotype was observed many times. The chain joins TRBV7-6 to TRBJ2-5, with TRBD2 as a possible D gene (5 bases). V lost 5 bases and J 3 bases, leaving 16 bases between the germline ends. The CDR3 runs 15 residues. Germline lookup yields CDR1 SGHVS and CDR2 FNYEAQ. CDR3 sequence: CASSQTAGVEETQYF. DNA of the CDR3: TGTGCCAGCAGCCAAACAGCCGGGGTAGAAGAGACCCAGTACTTC. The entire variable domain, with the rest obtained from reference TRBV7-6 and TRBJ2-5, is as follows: GAGVSQSPRYKVTKRGQDVALRCDPISGHVSLYWYRQALGQGPEFLTYFNYEAQQDKSGLPNDRFSAERPEGSISTLTIQRTEQRDSAMYRCASSQTAGVEETQYFGPGTRLLVL.

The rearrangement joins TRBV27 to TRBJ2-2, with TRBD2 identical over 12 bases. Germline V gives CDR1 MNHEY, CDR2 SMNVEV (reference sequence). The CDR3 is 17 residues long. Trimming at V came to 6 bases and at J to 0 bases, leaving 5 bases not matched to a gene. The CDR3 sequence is CASSPWTSGTNTGELFF. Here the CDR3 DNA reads TGTGCCAGCAGCCCTTGGACTAGCGGGACGAACACCGGGGAGCTGTTTTTT.

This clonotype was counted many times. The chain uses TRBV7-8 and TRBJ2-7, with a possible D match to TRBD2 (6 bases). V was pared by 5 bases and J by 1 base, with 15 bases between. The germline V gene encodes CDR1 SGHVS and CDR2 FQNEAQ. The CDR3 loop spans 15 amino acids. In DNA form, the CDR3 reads TGTGCCAGCAGCCTGAACCGGGAGTCGTCCTACGAGCAGTACGTC. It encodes CASSLNRESSYEQYV.